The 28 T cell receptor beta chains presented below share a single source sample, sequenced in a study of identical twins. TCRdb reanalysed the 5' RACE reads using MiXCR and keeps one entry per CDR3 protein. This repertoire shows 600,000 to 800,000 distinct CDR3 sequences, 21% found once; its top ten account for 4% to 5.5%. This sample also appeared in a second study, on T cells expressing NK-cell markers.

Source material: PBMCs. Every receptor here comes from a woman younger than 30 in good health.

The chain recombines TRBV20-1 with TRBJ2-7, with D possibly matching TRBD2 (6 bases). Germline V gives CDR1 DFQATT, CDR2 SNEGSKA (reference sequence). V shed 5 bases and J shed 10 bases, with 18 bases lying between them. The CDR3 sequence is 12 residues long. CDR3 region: CSASPRIGGQYF. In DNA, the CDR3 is TGCAGTGCTTCTCCAAGGATCGGGGGTCAGTACTTC.

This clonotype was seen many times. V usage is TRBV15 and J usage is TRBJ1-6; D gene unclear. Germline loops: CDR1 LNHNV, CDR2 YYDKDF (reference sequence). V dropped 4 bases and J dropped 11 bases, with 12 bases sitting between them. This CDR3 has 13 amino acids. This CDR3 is CATSNSWNTPLHF. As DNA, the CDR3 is TGTGCCACCAGCAACTCGTGGAACACACCCCTCCACTTT.

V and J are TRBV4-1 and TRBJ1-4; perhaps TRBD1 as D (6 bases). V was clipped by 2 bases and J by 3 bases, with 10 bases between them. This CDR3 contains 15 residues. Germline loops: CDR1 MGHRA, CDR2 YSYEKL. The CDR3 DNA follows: TGCGCCAGCAGCCAATGGACAGACTCTAATGAAAAACTGTTTTTT. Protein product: CASSQWTDSNEKLFF.

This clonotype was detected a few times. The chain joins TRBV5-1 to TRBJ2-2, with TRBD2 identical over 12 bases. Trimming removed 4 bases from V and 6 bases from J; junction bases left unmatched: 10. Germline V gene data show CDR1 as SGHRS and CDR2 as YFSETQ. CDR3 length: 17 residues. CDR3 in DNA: TGCGCCAGCAGCCCCCCAGGACTAGCGGGATTTGCCGGGGAGCTGTTTTTT. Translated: CASSPPGLAGFAGELFF. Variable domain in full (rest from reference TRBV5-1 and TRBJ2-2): KAGVTQTPRYLIKTRGQQVTLSCSPISGHRSVSWYQQTPGQGLQFLFEYFSETQRNKGNFPGRFSGRQFSNSRSEMNVSTLELGDSALYLCASSPPGLAGFAGELFFGEGSRLTVL.

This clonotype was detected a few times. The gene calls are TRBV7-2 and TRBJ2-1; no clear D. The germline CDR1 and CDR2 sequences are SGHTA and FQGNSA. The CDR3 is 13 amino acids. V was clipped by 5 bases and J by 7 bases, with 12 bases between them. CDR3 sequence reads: CASSPRWANEQFF. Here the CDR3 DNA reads TGTGCCAGCAGCCCTCGGTGGGCAAATGAGCAGTTCTTC.

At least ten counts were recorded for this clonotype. This chain's CDR3 is CASRPGRYNEQFF. Written as DNA, the CDR3 is TGTGCCAGCAGACCGGGACGGTACAATGAGCAGTTCTTC. V usage is TRBV12-3 or TRBV12-4 and J usage is TRBJ2-1, with D perhaps TRBD1 or TRBD2 (5 bases each). The CDR3 is 13 residues long. Trimming left V 6 bases short and J 4 bases short, with 10 bases between.

The CDR3 region is CASSSMGDHGDYGYTF. The CDR3 region has the DNA TGCGCCAGCAGCTCCATGGGGGACCACGGAGACTATGGCTACACCTTC. The V call is TRBV5-1, the J call TRBJ1-2; tentative D call: TRBD1 (5 bases). V lost 3 bases and J lost 3, with 18 bases in between. The CDR3 sequence is 16 residues long. Germline assignment: CDR1 SGHRS and CDR2 YFSETQ.

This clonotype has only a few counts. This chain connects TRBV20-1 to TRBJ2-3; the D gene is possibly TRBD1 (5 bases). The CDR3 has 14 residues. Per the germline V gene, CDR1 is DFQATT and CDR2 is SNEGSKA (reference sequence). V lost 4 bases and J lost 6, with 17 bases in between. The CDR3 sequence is CSATEGDGGDTQYF. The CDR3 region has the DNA TGCAGTGCTACCGAAGGGGATGGTGGGGATACGCAGTATTTT.

CDR3 sequence: CASSKRQVNEQFF. CDR3 sequence (DNA): TGTGCCAGTAGTAAGCGACAGGTCAATGAGCAGTTCTTC. The chain has TRBV19 and TRBJ2-1, with D possibly matching TRBD1 (6 bases). This CDR3 spans 13 amino acids. The V gene's germline CDR1 is LNHDA and CDR2 SQIVND (reference sequence). V was trimmed by 4 bases and J by 6 bases, leaving 10 bases between them.

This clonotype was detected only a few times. In DNA form, the CDR3 reads TGTGCCAGCAGCTACCAGAGACTAGCGGGTTACAATGAGCAGTTCTTC. Residues: CASSYQRLAGYNEQFF. The chain carries TRBV7-2 and TRBJ2-1; 10 positions match TRBD2. This CDR3 is built from 16 residues. The ends lost 4 bases at V and 4 bases at J; junction bases unmatched: 7. The germline V gene has CDR1 SGHTA and CDR2 FQGNSA. Combining the CDR3 with reference TRBV7-2 and TRBJ2-1 gives the whole variable domain GAGVSQSPSNKVTEKGKDVELRCDPISGHTALYWYRQSLGQGLEFLIYFQGNSAPDKSGLPSDRFSAERTGGSVSTLTIQRTQQEDSAVYLCASSYQRLAGYNEQFFGPGTRLTVL.

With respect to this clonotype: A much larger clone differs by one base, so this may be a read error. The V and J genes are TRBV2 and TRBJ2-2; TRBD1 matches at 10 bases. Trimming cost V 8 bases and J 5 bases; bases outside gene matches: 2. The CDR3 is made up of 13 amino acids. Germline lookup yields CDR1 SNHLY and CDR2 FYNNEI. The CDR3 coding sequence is TGTGCCAGCGGGGGACAGGGGACCGGGGAGCTGTTTTTT. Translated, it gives CASGGQGTGELFF. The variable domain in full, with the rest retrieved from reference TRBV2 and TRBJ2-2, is EPEVTQTPSHQVTQMGQEVILRCVPISNHLYFYWYRQILGQKVEFLVSFYNNEISEKSEIFDDQFSVERPDGSNFTLKIRSTKLEDSAMYFCASGGQGTGELFFGEGSRLTVL.

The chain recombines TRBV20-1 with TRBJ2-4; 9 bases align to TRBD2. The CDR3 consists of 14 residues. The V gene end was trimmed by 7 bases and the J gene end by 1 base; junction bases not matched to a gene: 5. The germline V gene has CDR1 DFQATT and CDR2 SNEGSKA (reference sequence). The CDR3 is CSVSGRRAKNIQYF. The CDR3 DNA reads TGCAGTGTTAGCGGGAGAAGGGCCAAAAACATTCAGTACTTC.

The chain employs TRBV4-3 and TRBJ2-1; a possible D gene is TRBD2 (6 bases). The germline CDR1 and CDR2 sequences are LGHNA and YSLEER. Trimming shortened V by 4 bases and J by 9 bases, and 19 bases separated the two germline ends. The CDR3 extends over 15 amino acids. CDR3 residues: CASSLLGAGLGEQFF. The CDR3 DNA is TGCGCCAGCAGCCTCCTTGGGGCGGGATTGGGTGAGCAGTTCTTC.

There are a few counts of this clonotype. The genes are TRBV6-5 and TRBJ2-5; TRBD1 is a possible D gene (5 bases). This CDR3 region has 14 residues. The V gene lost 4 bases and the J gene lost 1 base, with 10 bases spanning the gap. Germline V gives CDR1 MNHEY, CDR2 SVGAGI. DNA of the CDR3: TGTGCCAGCAGTTCTGGGGCAGCCCAAGAGACCCAGTACTTC. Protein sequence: CASSSGAAQETQYF.

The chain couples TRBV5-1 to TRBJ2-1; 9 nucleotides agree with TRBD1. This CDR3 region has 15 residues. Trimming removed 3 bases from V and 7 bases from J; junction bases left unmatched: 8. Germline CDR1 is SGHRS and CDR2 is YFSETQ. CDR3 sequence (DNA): TGCGCCAGCAGCTGGGGGACAGGGAATTGGAATGAGCAGTTCTTC. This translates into CASSWGTGNWNEQFF.

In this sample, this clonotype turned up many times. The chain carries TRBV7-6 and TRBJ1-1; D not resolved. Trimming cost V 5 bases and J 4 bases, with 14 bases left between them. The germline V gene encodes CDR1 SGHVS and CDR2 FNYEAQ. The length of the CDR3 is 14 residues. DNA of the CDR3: TGTGCCAGCAGCCAGGCGGCAATAGTCACTGAAGCTTTCTTT. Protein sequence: CASSQAAIVTEAFF.

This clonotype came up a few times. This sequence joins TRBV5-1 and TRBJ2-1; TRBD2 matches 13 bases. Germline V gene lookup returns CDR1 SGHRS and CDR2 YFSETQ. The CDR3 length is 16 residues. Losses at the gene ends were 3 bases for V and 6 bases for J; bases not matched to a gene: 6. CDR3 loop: CASSSPGLAGVNEQFF. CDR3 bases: TGCGCCAGCAGCTCGCCAGGACTAGCGGGAGTCAATGAGCAGTTCTTC.

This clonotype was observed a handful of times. The CDR3 protein is CASSLGSVNTEAFF. The CDR3 region has the DNA TGTGCCAGCAGTTTAGGGTCAGTGAACACTGAAGCTTTCTTT. This chain uses TRBV28 with TRBJ1-1, with no clear D. Trimming took off 2 bases at V and 0 bases at J, with 7 bases between the two ends. The CDR3 is 14 amino acids. The germline V gene has CDR1 MDHEN and CDR2 SYDVKM.

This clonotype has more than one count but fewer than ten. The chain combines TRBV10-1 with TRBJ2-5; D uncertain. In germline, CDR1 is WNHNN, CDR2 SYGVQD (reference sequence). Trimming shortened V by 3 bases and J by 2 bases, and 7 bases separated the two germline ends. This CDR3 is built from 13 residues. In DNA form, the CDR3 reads TGCGCCAGCAGTGAATCCGATCAAGAGACCCAGTACTTC. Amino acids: CASSESDQETQYF.

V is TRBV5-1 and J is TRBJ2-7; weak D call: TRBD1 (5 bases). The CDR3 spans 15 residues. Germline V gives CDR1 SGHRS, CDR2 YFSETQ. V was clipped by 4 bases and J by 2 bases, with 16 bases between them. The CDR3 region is CASSPSAQGPYEQYF. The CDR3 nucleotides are TGCGCCAGCAGCCCCTCCGCGCAGGGTCCCTACGAGCAGTACTTC.

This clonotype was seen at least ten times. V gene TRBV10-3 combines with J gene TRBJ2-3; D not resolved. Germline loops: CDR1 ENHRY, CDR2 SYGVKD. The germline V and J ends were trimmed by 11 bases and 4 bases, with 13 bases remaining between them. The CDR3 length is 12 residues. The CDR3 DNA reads TGTGCCTCGTGGACGGGCGCAGATACGCAGTATTTT. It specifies CASWTGADTQYF.

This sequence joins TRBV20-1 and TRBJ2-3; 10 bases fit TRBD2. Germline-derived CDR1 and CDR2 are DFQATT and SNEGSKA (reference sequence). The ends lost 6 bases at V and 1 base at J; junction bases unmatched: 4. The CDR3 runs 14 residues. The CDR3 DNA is TGCAGTGCAGCCGGGACTAGCGGCACAGATACGCAGTATTTT. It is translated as CSAAGTSGTDTQYF.

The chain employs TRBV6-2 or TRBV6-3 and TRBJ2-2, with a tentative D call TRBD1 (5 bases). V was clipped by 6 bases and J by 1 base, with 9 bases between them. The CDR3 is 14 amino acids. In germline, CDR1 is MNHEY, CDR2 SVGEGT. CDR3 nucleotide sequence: TGTGCCAGCAGGAAGGGGCAGAACACCGGGGAGCTGTTTTTT. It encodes CASRKGQNTGELFF.

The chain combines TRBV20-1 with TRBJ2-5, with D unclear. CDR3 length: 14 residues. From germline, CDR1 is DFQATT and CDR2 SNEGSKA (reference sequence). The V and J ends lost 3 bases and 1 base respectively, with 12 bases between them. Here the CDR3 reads CSASRARSQETQYF. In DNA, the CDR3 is TGCAGTGCTAGTAGGGCCCGCAGCCAAGAGACCCAGTACTTC.

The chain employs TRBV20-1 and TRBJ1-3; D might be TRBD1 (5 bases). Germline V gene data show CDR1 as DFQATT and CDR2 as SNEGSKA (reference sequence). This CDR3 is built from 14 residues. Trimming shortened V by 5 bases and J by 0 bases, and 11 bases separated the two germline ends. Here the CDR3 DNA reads TGCAGTGCTGGAGGACATTACTCTGGAAACACCATATATTTT. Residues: CSAGGHYSGNTIYF.

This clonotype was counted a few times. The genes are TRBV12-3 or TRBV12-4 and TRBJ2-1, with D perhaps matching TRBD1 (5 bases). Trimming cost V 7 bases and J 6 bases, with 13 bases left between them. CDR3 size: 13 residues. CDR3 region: CASTQGPFNEQFF. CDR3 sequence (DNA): TGTGCCAGCACTCAGGGCCCCTTCAATGAGCAGTTCTTC.

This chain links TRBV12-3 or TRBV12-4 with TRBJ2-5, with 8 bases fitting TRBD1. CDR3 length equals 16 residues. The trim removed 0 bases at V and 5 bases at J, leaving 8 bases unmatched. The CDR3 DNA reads TGTGCCAGCAGTTTAGCAGGGACAGGCCGACGCGAGACCCAGTACTTC. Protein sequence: CASSLAGTGRRETQYF.

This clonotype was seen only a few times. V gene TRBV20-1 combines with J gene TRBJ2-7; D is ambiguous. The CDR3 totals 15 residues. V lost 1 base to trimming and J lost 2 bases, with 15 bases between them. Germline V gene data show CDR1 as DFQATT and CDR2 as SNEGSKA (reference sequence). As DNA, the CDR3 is TGCAGTGCTAGAGCTGGGAAGACGCTTACCTACGAGCAGTACTTC. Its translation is CSARAGKTLTYEQYF.